Each of the 12 T cell receptor beta chains below was sequenced from the same sample in a study of blood T cell repertoires in COVID-19. TCRdb keeps only in-frame clones here, not all; method: immunoSEQ multiplex PCR. The table shows some 150,000 clones, with roughly 83% occurring only once. The sample was PBMCs or T cells enriched from blood (not recorded which). The receptors shown here come from a man aged 50 to 60 who had recovered from COVID-19.

The J gene is TRBJ2-1, the V gene TRBV11-3; TRBD2 agrees at 8 bases. Trimming at V came to 5 bases and at J to 5 bases, leaving 8 bases not matched to a gene. The germline CDR1 and CDR2 sequences are SGHNT and YENEEA. The CDR3 spans 15 residues. This chain's CDR3 is CASSPGTSLHNEQFF. CDR3 nucleotide sequence: TGTGCCAGCAGCCCCGGGACTAGTCTTCACAATGAGCAGTTCTTC.

CDR3 DNA: TGTGCCAGCTCCCCTGCGGGGGGAGTTCGAACAGATACGCAGTATTTT. This encodes CASSPAGGVRTDTQYF. The chain combines TRBV18 with TRBJ2-3; TRBD2 aligns across 8 bases. Germline V CDR1 and CDR2: KGHSH, LQKENI. Trimming removed 6 bases from V and 3 bases from J; junction bases left unmatched: 11. CDR3 length: 16 residues.

This sequence joins TRBV5-1 and TRBJ2-5; 11 bases fit TRBD2. Looked up from germline, CDR1 is SGHRS and CDR2 is YFSETQ. The CDR3 has 16 amino acids. V lost 3 bases to trimming and J lost 4 bases; unmatched junction nucleotides: 8. The CDR3 region is CASSSLLSGGGETQYF. The CDR3 DNA sequence: TGCGCCAGCAGCTCCCTCCTTAGCGGGGGGGGAGAGACCCAGTACTTC.

V is TRBV6-4 and J is TRBJ2-3, with 15 nucleotides matching TRBD2. Trimming took 3 bases from V and 5 from J; bases not matched to a gene: 0. The germline V gene has CDR1 MRHNA and CDR2 SNTAGT. The length of the CDR3 is 15 residues. CDR3: CASSEGLAGGDTQYF. The DNA of the CDR3 is TGTGCCAGCAGTGAGGGACTAGCGGGGGGAGATACGCAGTATTTT.

V is TRBV29-1 and J is TRBJ1-2; possible D gene TRBD1, 5 bases. This CDR3 is built from 13 residues. The V end was cut by 4 bases, the J end by 4 bases, with 13 bases between. CDR1 SQVTM and CDR2 ANQGSEA come from the germline V gene. The CDR3 DNA follows: TGCAGCGTTGCGTGGGGCATCGGCTATGGCTACACCTTC. It specifies CSVAWGIGYGYTF.

The chain couples TRBV29-1 to TRBJ2-7, with TRBD2 identical over 8 bases. The CDR3 length is 17 residues. V was pared by 5 bases and J by 0 bases, with 15 bases of the junction left unmatched. Germline assignment: CDR1 SQVTM and CDR2 ANQGSEA. The CDR3 DNA follows: TGCAGCGTTCGGGGGCCATATAGCGGGGCGAGCTCCTACGAGCAGTACTTC. This translates into CSVRGPYSGASSYEQYF.

The CDR3 is CASSTYPGQGISGANVLTF. The CDR3, as DNA: TGTGCCAGTAGTACATACCCGGGACAGGGGATCTCTGGGGCCAACGTCCTGACTTTC. This chain joins TRBV19 and TRBJ2-6, with TRBD1 matching over 10 bases. The V gene end was trimmed by 4 bases and the J gene end by 0 bases; junction bases not matched to a gene: 9. Germline V gene sequence: CDR1 LNHDA, CDR2 SQIVND (reference sequence). This CDR3 comprises 19 residues.

This clone was observed at least ten times. This chain connects TRBV6-4 to TRBJ2-5; 8 bases match TRBD1. This CDR3 is built from 15 residues. Per the germline V gene, CDR1 is MRHNA and CDR2 is SNTAGT. The junction had 7 bases not matched to a gene; V was cut back by 5 bases and J by 2 bases. The DNA for the CDR3 is TGTGCCAGCAGTCCCGGGACAGGCGAACAAGAGACCCAGTACTTC. Encoded protein: CASSPGTGEQETQYF.

The rearrangement joins TRBV18 to TRBJ1-3; D might be TRBD1 (6 bases). V gave up 3 bases and J gave up 4 bases, with 13 bases separating them. Germline loops: CDR1 KGHSH, CDR2 LQKENI. CDR3 length: 15 residues. The CDR3 protein is CASSPQGTLGNTIYF. The CDR3 nucleotides are TGTGCCAGCTCACCTCAGGGGACGTTGGGAAACACCATATATTTT.

CDR3 loop: CASSLGYRDSNQPQHF. The CDR3 DNA is TGTGCCAGCAGTTTAGGGTACAGGGATAGCAATCAGCCCCAGCATTTT. This chain connects TRBV28 to TRBJ1-5; TRBD1 is a possible D gene (6 bases). The CDR3 contains 16 residues. The ends were cut back, 2 bases at V and 0 bases at J, with 11 bases in the middle. Per the germline V gene, CDR1 is MDHEN and CDR2 is SYDVKM.

V gene TRBV5-3 combines with J gene TRBJ1-5, with no clear D. TRBV5-3 is recorded as an ORF, its role being uncertain. The CDR3 runs 14 residues. Trimming shortened V by 3 bases and J by 4 bases, and 11 bases separated the two germline ends. CDR3 residues: CARSSHEENQPQHF. The DNA of the CDR3 is TGTGCCAGAAGCTCTCATGAGGAGAATCAGCCCCAGCATTTT.

V and J are TRBV7-2 and TRBJ2-7; 12 bases fit TRBD1. CDR1 is SGHTA and CDR2 is FQGNSA in the germline V gene. The CDR3 has 13 residues. V shed 4 bases and J 7 bases; nucleotides not matched to a gene: 2. The CDR3 coding sequence is TGTGCCAGCAGCTGGGACAGGGGGCGTGAGCAGTACTTC. Translating gives CASSWDRGREQYF. The entire variable domain, with the rest obtained from reference TRBV7-2 and TRBJ2-7, is as follows: GAGVSQSPSNKVTEKGKDVELRCDPISGHTALYWYRQSLGQGLEFLIYFQGNSAPDKSGLPSDRFSAERTGGSVSTLTIQRTQQEDSAVYLCASSWDRGREQYFGPGTRLTVT.